The rows below give T cell receptor beta chains drawn from one sample of a study of blood T cell repertoires in COVID-19. Method: immunoSEQ multiplex PCR; TCRdb's copy keeps in-frame clones and lacks some. The sample lists about 250,000 clones; roughly 82% were seen once. The material sequenced was peripheral blood. Every receptor here comes from a woman of 80 years or more with active or convalescent COVID-19. CDR3s include the opening cysteine and the closing phenylalanine or tryptophan. A D gene is named only where the DNA matches it firmly. Some rows have no size entry. The others give once, few or many, or a class for an expanded clone.

TRBV29-1	.	.	TRBJ2-3	CSAAGPTSTDTQYF	TGCAGCGCCGCAGGGCCCACAAGCACAGATACGCAGTATTTT
TRBV19	.	.	TRBJ2-5	CASSIRFGRLTQETQYF	TGTGCCAGTAGTATTCGGTTTGGCCGACTAACCCAAGAGACCCAGTACTTC
TRBV2	.	.	TRBJ1-6	CASRGAYNSPLHF	TGTGCCAGCCGGGGGGCCTATAATTCACCCCTCCACTTT
TRBV2	.	.	TRBJ2-3	CASRLGLGTDTQYF	TGTGCCAGCAGACTAGGACTCGGCACAGATACGCAGTATTTT
TRBV7-9	TRBD1	.	TRBJ2-5	CASSQMTGQETQYF	TGTGCCAGCAGCCAGATGACAGGGCAAGAGACCCAGTACTTC
TRBV10-2	TRBD2	.	TRBJ2-6	CASSELAGVFGANVLTF	TGCGCCAGCAGTGAGCTAGCGGGAGTCTTTGGGGCCAACGTCCTGACTTTC
TRBV6-1	.	.	TRBJ1-1	CASSEKSRGKNTEAFF	TGTGCCAGCAGTGAAAAATCCCGGGGGAAGAACACTGAAGCTTTCTTT
TRBV28	TRBD2	.	TRBJ2-1	CASSYWTGGGHGEQFF	TGTGCCAGCAGTTACTGGACTGGCGGGGGTCACGGGGAGCAGTTCTTC
TRBV2	TRBD1	once	TRBJ2-2	CASGGQGALTGELFF	TGTGCCAGCGGCGGACAGGGGGCGCTGACCGGGGAGCTGTTTTTT
TRBV28	TRBD1	once	TRBJ1-3	CASSPGQGGNTIYF	TGTGCCAGCAGCCCGGGACAGGGTGGAAACACCATATATTTT
TRBV11-2	.	.	TRBJ1-5	CASSVLNQPQHF	TGTGCCAGCAGCGTACTCAATCAGCCCCAGCATTTT
TRBV24-1	.	.	TRBJ2-3	CATSDLHRGTQYF	TGTGCCACCAGTGATTTGCACCGGGGTACGCAGTATTTT
TRBV7-2	.	.	TRBJ1-5	CASSLMQGGPQHF	TGTGCCAGCAGCTTAATGCAGGGTGGGCCCCAGCATTTT
TRBV12-3/TRBV12-4	TRBD1	.	TRBJ2-1	CASSLGQGASRFF	TGTGCCAGCAGTTTAGGGCAGGGGGCGAGTCGGTTCTTC
TRBV30	TRBD1	.	TRBJ1-2	CARYDRGGYGYTF	TGTGCCCGATACGACAGGGGGGGCTATGGCTACACCTTC
TRBV5-1	.	.	TRBJ1-4	CASSSGTLNEKLFF	TGCGCCAGCAGCTCCGGGACACTAAATGAAAAACTGTTTTTT
TRBV19	.	.	TRBJ1-1	CASSGRGIGAFF	TGTGCCAGTAGTGGGCGGGGGATTGGAGCTTTCTTT
TRBV28	TRBD1	.	TRBJ2-7	CASSLTGGTLEQYF	TGTGCCAGCAGTCTGACAGGGGGAACGCTCGAGCAGTACTTC
TRBV28	.	few	TRBJ1-2	CASSLRGYGYTF	TGTGCCAGCAGTTTACGGGGGTACGGCTACACCTTC
TRBV5-1	TRBD2	.	TRBJ2-5	CASSLASSGGSETQYF	TGCGCCAGCAGCTTGGCTTCTAGCGGGGGGTCGGAGACCCAGTACTTC
TRBV3-1/TRBV3-2	.	.	TRBJ1-6	CASSQTGGNSPLHF	TGTGCCAGCAGCCAAACAGGAGGGAATTCACCCCTCCACTTT
TRBV6-1	.	.	TRBJ2-2	CASSENPGATGELFF	TGTGCCAGCAGTGAAAACCCCGGAGCCACCGGGGAGCTGTTTTTT
TRBV15	.	once	TRBJ1-3	CATTPGPGNTIYF	TGTGCCACCACCCCAGGGCCTGGAAACACCATATATTTT
TRBV30	.	once	TRBJ1-5	CAWSDDGDQPQHF	TGTGCCTGGAGTGACGACGGAGATCAGCCCCAGCATTTT
TRBV19	TRBD1	.	TRBJ1-6	CASRTGTASYNSPLHF	TGTGCCAGTAGGACCGGGACAGCCTCCTATAATTCACCCCTCCACTTT
TRBV29-1	.	few	TRBJ1-1	CSVEEGRGTEAFF	TGCAGCGTTGAAGAGGGCAGGGGCACTGAAGCTTTCTTT
TRBV3-1/TRBV3-2	TRBD1	.	TRBJ1-3	CASSPGTGKGFLSGNTIYF	TGTGCCAGCAGCCCCGGGACAGGGAAAGGTTTCTTGTCTGGAAACACCATATATTTT
TRBV7-4	.	.	TRBJ2-1	CASSTENEQFF	TGTGCCAGCAGCACCGAGAATGAGCAGTTCTTC
TRBV9	TRBD1	.	TRBJ1-3	CASSVGTDGNTIYF	TGTGCCAGCAGCGTCGGGACAGACGGAAACACCATATATTTT
TRBV30	TRBD1	.	TRBJ1-5	CAWSPQGDQPQHF	TGTGCCTGGAGTCCCCAGGGGGATCAGCCCCAGCATTTT
TRBV5-4	TRBD1	once	TRBJ1-1	CASSRTGMNTEAFF	TGTGCCAGCAGCCGGACAGGCATGAACACTGAAGCTTTCTTT
TRBV5-1	TRBD2	.	TRBJ2-1	CASSLSGSSYNEQFF	TGCGCCAGCAGTCTTAGCGGGAGCTCCTACAATGAGCAGTTCTTC
TRBV14	TRBD1	.	TRBJ2-1	CASSHDRGLNEQFF	TGTGCCAGCAGCCACGACAGGGGGCTCAATGAGCAGTTCTTC
TRBV5-1	TRBD1	few	TRBJ2-2	CASSPRTGGNVAGELFF	TGCGCCAGCAGCCCCAGGACAGGGGGCAATGTGGCCGGGGAGCTGTTTTTT
TRBV7-9	TRBD1	.	TRBJ1-2	CASSFSGTGREGYTF	TGTGCCAGCAGCTTCAGTGGGACAGGGAGGGAAGGCTACACCTTC
TRBV29-1	.	few	TRBJ2-5	CSVDLGGGRDQETQYF	TGCAGCGTTGATTTAGGGGGGGGCCGGGACCAAGAGACCCAGTACTTC
TRBV3-1/TRBV3-2	TRBD1	.	TRBJ1-4	CASSQVWGQTNEKLFF	TGTGCCAGCAGCCAAGTTTGGGGACAGACTAATGAAAAACTGTTTTTT
TRBV28	TRBD1	few	TRBJ1-6	CASSLQGALGSPLHF	TGTGCCAGCAGCTTACAGGGGGCTTTGGGATCACCCCTCCACTTT
TRBV30	TRBD1	.	TRBJ1-6	CAWSDLTGTGSPLHF	TGTGCCTGGAGTGACCTGACAGGGACCGGTTCACCCCTCCACTTT
TRBV18	TRBD1	.	TRBJ1-1	CASSPRQGRDTEAFF	TGTGCCAGCTCACCACGACAGGGGAGGGACACTGAAGCTTTCTTT
TRBV7-2	TRBD2	.	TRBJ2-1	CASSAGVYNEQFF	TGTGCCAGCAGCGCGGGGGTCTACAATGAGCAGTTCTTC
TRBV4-1	TRBD1	.	TRBJ1-1	CASSQPLGPGTGDTEAFF	TGCGCCAGCAGCCAACCACTCGGCCCCGGGACAGGGGACACTGAAGCTTTCTTT
TRBV5-1	TRBD1	few	TRBJ2-1	CASSFTGGNEQFF	TGCGCCAGCAGCTTTACAGGGGGCAATGAGCAGTTCTTC
TRBV18	TRBD2	few	TRBJ2-1	CASSPGLAGDNEQFF	TGTGCCAGCTCACCCGGGCTAGCGGGAGACAATGAGCAGTTCTTC
TRBV3-1/TRBV3-2	.	.	TRBJ2-2	CASSQYKRRDLRNTGELFF	TGTGCCAGCAGCCAATATAAAAGACGGGACTTACGTAACACCGGGGAGCTGTTTTTT
TRBV5-1	TRBD2	.	TRBJ2-7	CASSLAGASGGLYEQYF	TGCGCCAGCAGCTTGGCCGGGGCCAGCGGGGGCCTATACGAGCAGTACTTC
TRBV4-1	.	.	TRBJ1-1	CASSRIPGQGRTEAFF	TGCGCCAGCAGCCGCATCCCGGGGCAGGGGAGAACTGAAGCTTTCTTT
TRBV6-5	.	.	TRBJ1-2	CASSYSRFYGYTF	TGTGCCAGCAGTTACTCTCGGTTCTATGGCTACACCTTC
TRBV19	.	.	TRBJ1-3	CATQPRRTQSGNTIYF	TGTGCCACCCAGCCCCGGCGGACTCAATCTGGAAACACCATATATTTT
TRBV6-4	.	.	TRBJ1-2	CASSDGANPEGYTF	TGTGCCAGCAGTGACGGAGCTAACCCGGAAGGCTACACCTTC
TRBV28	.	.	TRBJ2-1	CASSGNGGRNNEQFF	TGTGCCAGCAGTGGCAACGGGGGACGAAACAATGAGCAGTTCTTC